Listed below are T cell receptor beta chains from one sample, sequenced in a study of T cell repertoires in cytomegalovirus infection. TCRdb ran MiXCR on the reads and lists one entry per CDR3 protein. The sample records 200,000 or so distinct CDR3 sequences, approximately 30% being singletons. The specimen was PBMCs. These receptors originate from a human donor in good health (CMV status not recorded). Some clones in this sample may be carry-over from other donors' samples. Each CDR3 is given with its conserved first and last residue. A D gene is named only where the DNA matches it firmly. Size is omitted from some rows. Given values are once, few, many or a class for expanded clones.

CASSGSGRVRRTQYF	TGCGCCAGCAGCGGGAGCGGTCGAGTTAGGAGGACCCAGTACTTC	TRBV5-1	-	many	TRBJ2-5
CASSLRYQVGPEAFF	TGTGCCAGCAGCTTGAGGTACCAGGTTGGTCCTGAAGCTTTCTTT	TRBV5-3	-	-	TRBJ1-1
CATSRDIEQFF	TGTGCCACCAGCAGAGATATTGAGCAGTTCTTC	TRBV15	-	few	TRBJ2-1
CASSSSMPSGANVLTF	TGTGCCAGCAGCTCTTCAATGCCCTCTGGGGCCAACGTCCTGACTTTC	TRBV5-6	-	-	TRBJ2-6
CASSATPRQTEAFF	TGCGCCAGCAGCGCGACTCCACGCCAGACTGAAGCTTTCTTT	TRBV10-2	-	few	TRBJ1-1
CASSSRGDQPQHF	TGTGCCAGCAGCTCCAGGGGGGACCAGCCCCAGCATTTT	TRBV7-2	TRBD1	many	TRBJ1-5
CASRGGQGYGEEEKLFF	TGTGCCAGCAGGGGGGGACAGGGCTACGGGGAAGAGGAAAAACTGTTTTTT	TRBV28	TRBD1	-	TRBJ1-4
CAWRAGGDTEAFF	TGTGCCTGGAGAGCAGGGGGGGACACTGAAGCTTTCTTT	TRBV30	TRBD1	-	TRBJ1-1
CASSSEGTAYEQYF	TGTGCCAGCAGCTCCGAAGGTACAGCCTACGAGCAGTACTTC	TRBV11-2	-	-	TRBJ2-7
CASSPIRESTDTQYF	TGCGCCAGCAGCCCGATCCGGGAGAGCACAGATACGCAGTATTTT	TRBV5-1	-	-	TRBJ2-3
CASSNRGDTGELFF	TGTGCCAGTAGTAACAGGGGAGACACCGGGGAGCTGTTTTTT	TRBV19	TRBD1	-	TRBJ2-2
CASAPTGDGGYTF	TGCGCCAGCGCCCCGACAGGGGATGGAGGCTACACCTTC	TRBV5-1	TRBD1	-	TRBJ1-2
CSARRSGRYQETQYF	TGCAGTGCTAGACGAAGCGGGCGGTACCAAGAGACCCAGTACTTC	TRBV20-1	-	-	TRBJ2-5
CASSLDLAGELFF	TGTGCCAGCAGCCTTGACTTGGCTGGGGAGCTGTTTTTT	TRBV4-2	-	few	TRBJ2-2
CASSMGTENQPQHF	TGTGCCAGTAGTATGGGGACAGAAAATCAGCCCCAGCATTTT	TRBV19	TRBD1	once	TRBJ1-5
CAASDRNTGELFF	TGTGCCGCGTCGGACCGGAACACCGGGGAGCTGTTTTTT	TRBV5-4	-	-	TRBJ2-2
CSVRGRLQETQYF	TGCAGCGTCAGGGGGCGTTTACAAGAGACCCAGTACTTC	TRBV29-1	TRBD1	-	TRBJ2-5
CASSFNSLDTQYF	TGTGCTAGCAGCTTTAATTCCCTTGACACGCAGTATTTT	TRBV7-7	-	few	TRBJ2-3
CASSVGGGATEAFF	TGTGCCAGCAGCGTAGGAGGGGGCGCAACTGAAGCTTTCTTT	TRBV9	TRBD1	-	TRBJ1-1
CASSPTRGPQGENTEAFF	TGTGCCAGCAGCCCCACTCGGGGGCCACAGGGAGAGAACACTGAAGCTTTCTTT	TRBV7-9	-	-	TRBJ1-1
CASSIGLAGTTGQFF	TGTGCCAGTAGTATTGGGCTAGCGGGGACCACGGGGCAGTTCTTC	TRBV19	TRBD2	few	TRBJ2-1
CASSPDGPEDEKLFF	TGTGCCAGCAGCCCCGACGGGCCTGAGGATGAAAAACTGTTTTTT	TRBV7-6	-	-	TRBJ1-4
CASSPALRGAGTEAFF	TGCGCCAGCAGCCCAGCCTTAAGGGGCGCAGGCACTGAAGCTTTCTTT	TRBV5-1	-	-	TRBJ1-1
CASSYSITAESNQPQHF	TGTGCCAGCAGTTACTCGATAACAGCAGAAAGCAATCAGCCCCAGCATTTT	TRBV6-6	-	-	TRBJ1-5
CSARDRGGSYGYTF	TGCAGTGCTAGAGACCGGGGAGGAAGCTATGGCTACACCTTC	TRBV20-1	-	few	TRBJ1-2
CASSYFLKSRIDSNQPQHF	TGTGCCAGCAGTTACTTCCTCAAGTCCCGGATTGATAGCAATCAGCCCCAGCATTTT	TRBV6-2/TRBV6-3	-	once	TRBJ1-5
CASSPDSNQPQHF	TGTGCCAGCAGTCCCGATAGCAATCAGCCCCAGCATTTT	TRBV12-3/TRBV12-4	-	many	TRBJ1-5
CASSQASGGWKETQYF	TGTGCCAGCAGCCAGGCTAGCGGGGGCTGGAAAGAGACCCAGTACTTC	TRBV14	TRBD2	-	TRBJ2-5
CASSPGRSSPSGDYEQYF	TGTGCCAGCAGTCCAGGTCGTTCGAGCCCTAGCGGGGACTACGAGCAGTACTTC	TRBV12-3/TRBV12-4	TRBD2	-	TRBJ2-7
CASSQGNTEAFF	TGTGCCAGCAGCCAAGGGAACACTGAAGCTTTCTTT	TRBV4-2	-	few	TRBJ1-1
CASSLDTGTQETQYF	TGCGCCAGCAGCTTGGACACCGGGACCCAAGAGACCCAGTACTTC	TRBV5-1	-	-	TRBJ2-5
CASSLGRAGYGYTF	TGTGCCAGCAGCTTAGGCAGGGCTGGCTATGGCTACACCTTC	TRBV7-8	-	few	TRBJ1-2
CASSAYRLGKETNEELFF	TGTGCCAGCAGCGCTTATCGTCTCGGGAAGGAAACTAATGAAGAACTGTTTTTT	TRBV7-8	-	few	TRBJ1-4
CASSQGAAQPQHF	TGTGCCAGCAGCCAGGGAGCGGCTCAGCCCCAGCATTTT	TRBV7-2	-	-	TRBJ1-5
CASSFGSGSSGNTIYF	TGTGCCAGCAGCTTCGGGTCGGGCAGCTCTGGAAACACCATATATTTT	TRBV7-2	-	many	TRBJ1-3
CSVQGVSSRDTQYF	TGCAGCGTTCAAGGGGTCTCCTCCCGAGATACGCAGTATTTT	TRBV29-1	-	few	TRBJ2-3
CASSLKTRGGAQHF	TGTGCCAGCAGCTTAAAGACACGGGGTGGGGCCCAGCATTTT	TRBV7-2	-	-	TRBJ1-5
CASLRSVGSQATEAFF	TGTGCCAGTCTCAGGAGCGTAGGGTCTCAAGCCACTGAAGCTTTCTTT	TRBV19	-	-	TRBJ1-1
CASSFQGGPYEQYF	TGTGCCAGCAGCTTTCAAGGGGGGCCCTACGAGCAGTACTTC	TRBV7-8	-	many	TRBJ2-7
CASSPGPPGDQETQYF	TGTGCCAGCAGCCCAGGACCTCCCGGGGACCAAGAGACCCAGTACTTC	TRBV13	-	-	TRBJ2-5
CASSPGTGSYEQYF	TGTGCCAGCAGCCCAGGGACTGGCTCCTACGAGCAGTACTTC	TRBV7-3	-	many	TRBJ2-7
CASSFGVQETQYF	TGTGCCAGCAGCTTTGGAGTACAAGAGACCCAGTACTTC	TRBV7-4	-	-	TRBJ2-5
CASSLNAWGQNYGYTF	TGTGCCAGCAGCTTAAATGCGTGGGGACAGAACTATGGCTACACCTTC	TRBV7-2	TRBD1	many	TRBJ1-2
CASRAGGTGELFF	TGTGCCAGTAGAGCCGGGGGGACCGGGGAGCTGTTTTTT	TRBV19	TRBD2	many	TRBJ2-2
CSARTGERNEQFF	TGCAGTGCTAGGACGGGGGAAAGGAATGAGCAGTTCTTC	TRBV20-1	-	few	TRBJ2-1
CSAIQGPGPTGELFF	TGCAGTGCTATACAGGGGCCAGGCCCCACCGGGGAGCTGTTTTTT	TRBV20-1	TRBD1	few	TRBJ2-2
CASSPAGPTTYGYTF	TGTGCCAGCAGCCCAGCAGGGCCCACTACCTATGGCTACACCTTC	TRBV4-2	-	few	TRBJ1-2
CASSPHMQGGGLANYGYTF	TGTGCCAGCAGTCCTCACATGCAGGGCGGCGGATTAGCTAACTATGGCTACACCTTC	TRBV12-3/TRBV12-4	-	-	TRBJ1-2
CASSQVTGPQETQYF	TGTGCCAGCAGCCAAGTGACAGGGCCTCAAGAGACCCAGTACTTC	TRBV14	TRBD1	few	TRBJ2-5
CASSQEGGQPNQPQHF	TGCGCCAGCAGCCAAGAAGGGGGACAGCCCAATCAGCCCCAGCATTTT	TRBV4-1	TRBD1	-	TRBJ1-5
CSATDRNTEAFF	TGCAGTGCTACAGACAGGAACACTGAAGCTTTCTTT	TRBV20-1	-	few	TRBJ1-1
CASSLGDRGRETQYF	TGTGCCAGCAGCTTAGGGGACAGGGGGCGAGAGACCCAGTACTTC	TRBV11-2	TRBD1	-	TRBJ2-5
CASSYPYGGPQETQYF	TGTGCCAGCAGCTACCCCTATGGGGGGCCTCAAGAGACCCAGTACTTC	TRBV11-2	-	few	TRBJ2-5
CASSPTGESSYEQYF	TGTGCCAGCAGCCCAACGGGGGAGAGCTCCTACGAGCAGTACTTC	TRBV5-6	-	-	TRBJ2-7
CSVLWEGGVDTEAFF	TGCAGCGTTCTGTGGGAAGGAGGGGTGGACACTGAAGCTTTCTTT	TRBV29-1	-	-	TRBJ1-1
CASSLAGIYGYTF	TGTGCCAGCAGTTTGGCAGGGATCTATGGCTACACCTTC	TRBV12-3/TRBV12-4	-	many	TRBJ1-2
CASNLGRPKFQPQHF	TGTGCCAGTAACCTTGGACGGCCGAAGTTTCAGCCCCAGCATTTT	TRBV19	-	-	TRBJ1-5
CASSLSLDLTQGANVLTF	TGTGCCAGCAGCTTATCTCTGGACCTAACGCAAGGGGCCAACGTCCTGACTTTC	TRBV7-6	-	many	TRBJ2-6
CASSLPDRGWTEAFF	TGTGCCAGCAGTTTACCCGACAGGGGGTGGACTGAAGCTTTCTTT	TRBV27	TRBD1	few	TRBJ1-1
CASSLNPGGGELFF	TGTGCCAGCAGCTTAAACCCCGGGGGCGGGGAGCTGTTTTTT	TRBV7-2	-	-	TRBJ2-2